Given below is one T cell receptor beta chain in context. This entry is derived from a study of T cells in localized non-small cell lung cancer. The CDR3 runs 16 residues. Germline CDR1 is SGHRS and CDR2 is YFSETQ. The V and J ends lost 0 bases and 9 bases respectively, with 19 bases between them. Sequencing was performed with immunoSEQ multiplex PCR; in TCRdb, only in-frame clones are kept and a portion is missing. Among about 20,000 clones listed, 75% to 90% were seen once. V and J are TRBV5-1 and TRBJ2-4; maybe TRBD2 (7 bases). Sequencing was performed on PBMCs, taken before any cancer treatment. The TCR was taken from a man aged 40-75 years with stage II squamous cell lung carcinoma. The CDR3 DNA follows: TGCGCCAGCAGCTTGGCCCTCCAGGGGAGGGCGGGCATTCAGTACTTC. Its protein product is CASSLALQGRAGIQYF.